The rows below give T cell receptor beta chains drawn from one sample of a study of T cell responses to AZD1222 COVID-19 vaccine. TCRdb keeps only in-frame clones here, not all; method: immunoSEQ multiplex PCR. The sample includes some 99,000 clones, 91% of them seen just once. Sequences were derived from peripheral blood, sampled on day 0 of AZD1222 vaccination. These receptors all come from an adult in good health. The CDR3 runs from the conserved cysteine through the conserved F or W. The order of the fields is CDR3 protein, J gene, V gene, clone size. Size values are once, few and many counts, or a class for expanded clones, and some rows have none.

CASSPTVKNSPLHF TRBJ1-6 TRBV18 NA
CATSRGQDQPQHF TRBJ1-5 TRBV24-1 NA
CASRTTGTIPNEQFF TRBJ2-1 TRBV19 NA
CASSKGGQALVGTIYF TRBJ1-3 TRBV7-9 NA
CASSYSSSTYEQYF TRBJ2-7 TRBV6-5 NA
CASSSPGQPETQYF TRBJ2-5 TRBV5-4 NA
CASSLGQFNYGYTF TRBJ1-2 TRBV7-2 NA
CASSDGELQPQHF TRBJ1-5 TRBV2 NA
CASSLDRVKGNTIYF TRBJ1-3 TRBV7-2 NA
CASSSPGERGWDTQYF TRBJ2-3 TRBV28 NA
CASTHGGLEAFF TRBJ1-1 TRBV12-3/TRBV12-4 NA
CSVGGTSRADTQYF TRBJ2-3 TRBV29-1 few
CASSMTGDQPQHF TRBJ1-5 TRBV5-1 NA
CASSFPDAQGAGTEAFF TRBJ1-1 TRBV28 NA
CASSPRVGSGNTIYF TRBJ1-3 TRBV3-1/TRBV3-2 NA
CASSLDQGYTEAFF TRBJ1-1 TRBV5-1 NA
CASSASRADTGELFF TRBJ2-2 TRBV9 once
CASSLEGTQYF TRBJ2-5 TRBV5-1 NA
CASSDPRGNGDTEAFF TRBJ1-1 TRBV6-1 NA
CASSQGQFRGTDTQYF TRBJ2-3 TRBV7-8 NA